These 10 T cell receptor beta chains share one sample of origin, sequenced in a study of blood T cells in healthy people across ages. Next came a second PCR, run for about 7 to 12 cycles, which used a sample-barcoded 5' primer along with a J-beta primer mix. MiXCR was run by TCRdb on the 5' RACE reads, yielding one entry per CDR3 protein. Of some 940,000 distinct CDR3 sequences in the sample, under 35% were seen once. These data also featured in a second study, about T cells of mothers and their children.

Sequences were obtained from blood. Receptor source: a woman in her thirties or forties in good health.

In this sample, this clonotype turned up many times. The rearrangement uses TRBV12-3 or TRBV12-4 and TRBJ1-1; a possible D gene is TRBD1 (6 bases). The CDR3 loop spans 17 amino acids. With 3 bases removed from V and 0 bases from J, the gap between germline ends came to 17 bases. CDR3 in DNA: TGTGCCAGCAGTTTCGACAGGAGGGGATCCATGAACACTGAAGCTTTCTTT. Translating gives CASSFDRRGSMNTEAFF.

This clonotype was counted a few times. This CDR3 is CASSPYGTGAPAGANVLTF. CDR3 bases: TGTGCCAGCAGCCCTTACGGGACAGGGGCCCCAGCTGGGGCCAACGTCCTGACTTTC. The chain uses TRBV3-1 and TRBJ2-6, with 10 bases identical to TRBD1. Germline trimming cut 4 bases from V and 2 bases from J; bases unmatched to any gene: 11. The CDR3 runs to 19 residues. Germline lookup yields CDR1 LGHDT and CDR2 YNNKEL (reference sequence).

The CDR3 loop is CATSSYPERAGQGRNEQFF. DNA of the CDR3: TGTGCCACCAGCAGCTACCCCGAGAGGGCGGGACAGGGACGCAATGAGCAGTTCTTC. This chain joins TRBV15 and TRBJ2-1; 9 bases map to TRBD1. This CDR3 is 19 amino acids long. The V gene's germline CDR1 is LNHNV and CDR2 YYDKDF (reference sequence). V gave up 3 bases and J gave up 6 bases; unmatched junction bases: 18.

This clonotype was counted only a few times. The chain joins TRBV3-1 to TRBJ2-1; tentative D call: TRBD1 (7 bases). V lost 2 bases and J lost 4, with 27 bases in between. Per the germline V gene, CDR1 is LGHDT and CDR2 is YNNKEL (reference sequence). The CDR3 covers 20 residues. The CDR3 DNA reads TGTGCCAGCAGCCAAAGTAAAATCTGGCGGCGGGACAGAAATTACAATGAGCAGTTCTTC. It encodes CASSQSKIWRRDRNYNEQFF.

This clonotype was counted between two and nine times. The chain joins TRBV24-1 to TRBJ1-2; a possible D gene is TRBD1 (5 bases). Germline V gene sequence: CDR1 KGHDR, CDR2 SFDVKD. The CDR3 is made up of 14 amino acids. V lost 1 base to trimming and J lost 1 base, with 6 bases between them. As DNA, the CDR3 is TGTGCCACCAGTGATTTCGACAGTAACTATGGCTACACCTTC. Translated, it gives CATSDFDSNYGYTF.

Ten or more counts support this clonotype. Here the CDR3 reads CSVEGGGGAPDTQYF. The DNA for the CDR3 is TGCAGCGTTGAAGGGGGCGGGGGGGCCCCAGATACGCAGTATTTT. The chain links TRBV29-1 to TRBJ2-3; 9 bases fit TRBD2. V lost 1 base to trimming and J lost 4 bases; unmatched junction nucleotides: 6. Germline values: CDR1 SQVTM, CDR2 ANQGSEA. CDR3 length: 15 residues.

This clonotype was observed many times. The rearrangement joins TRBV27 to TRBJ2-7, with TRBD2 as a possible D gene (6 bases). Between the trimmed V and J ends, which lost 5 bases and 7 bases, there was a span of 15 bases. The CDR3 sequence is 13 residues long. Germline loops: CDR1 MNHEY, CDR2 SMNVEV (reference sequence). The CDR3 nucleotides are TGTGCCAGCAGTGCCACTAGGGCGGGGGAGCAGTACTTC. Translating gives CASSATRAGEQYF.

The chain recombines TRBV6-2 or TRBV6-3 with TRBJ2-1; 9 bases line up with TRBD1. Trimming removed 4 bases from V and 15 bases from J; junction bases left unmatched: 4. CDR1 MNHEY and CDR2 SVGEGT come from the germline V gene. This CDR3 region has 11 residues. CDR3 in amino acids: CASSSGTGRFF. The CDR3 region has the DNA TGTGCCAGCAGTTCCGGGACAGGGAGGTTCTTC.

Remarks on this clonotype: A much larger clone differs from this one at a single base, so this may be a read error. The V and J genes are TRBV20-1 and TRBJ2-5; D unresolved. The last part of the DNA fits TRBJ2-7 better; the J call may be wrong. CDR1 is DFQATT and CDR2 is SNEGSKA in the germline V gene (reference sequence). This CDR3 contains 11 residues. CDR3 DNA: TGCAGTGCTGGAGATGCCTACGAGCAGTACTTC. This codes for CSAGDAYEQYF.

The V call is TRBV6-6, the J call TRBJ2-2; possibly TRBD2 for D (5 bases). Germline values: CDR1 MNHNY, CDR2 SVGAGI (reference sequence). This CDR3 is built from 14 residues. V was cut by 7 bases and J by 3 bases, with 12 bases left in between. This CDR3 reads CASIPSGDTGELFF. The CDR3 DNA reads TGTGCCAGCATTCCCAGCGGAGACACCGGGGAGCTGTTTTTT.